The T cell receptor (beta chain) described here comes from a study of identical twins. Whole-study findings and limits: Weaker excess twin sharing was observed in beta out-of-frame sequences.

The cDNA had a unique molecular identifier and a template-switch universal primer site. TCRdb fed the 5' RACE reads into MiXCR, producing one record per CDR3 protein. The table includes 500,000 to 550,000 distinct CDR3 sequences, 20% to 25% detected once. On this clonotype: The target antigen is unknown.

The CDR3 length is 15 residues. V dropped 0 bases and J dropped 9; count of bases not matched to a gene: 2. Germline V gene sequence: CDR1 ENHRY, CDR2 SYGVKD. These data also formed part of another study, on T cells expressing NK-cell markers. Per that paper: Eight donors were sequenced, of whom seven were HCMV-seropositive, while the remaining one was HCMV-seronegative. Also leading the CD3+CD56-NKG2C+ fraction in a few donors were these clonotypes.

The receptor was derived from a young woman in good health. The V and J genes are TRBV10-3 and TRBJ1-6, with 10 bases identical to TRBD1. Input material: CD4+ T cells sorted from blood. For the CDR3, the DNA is TGTGCCATCAGTGAGTCGGGACAGGGGAGTTCACCCCTCCACTTT. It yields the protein CAISESGQGSSPLHF.